A selection of T cell receptor beta chains follows, all from one sample in a study of blood T cell repertoires in COVID-19. The repertoire was sequenced with immunoSEQ multiplex PCR; TCRdb's copy has only in-frame clones and lacks some. Here the sample spans 150,000 to 200,000 clones, approximately 80% being singletons. The sequencing sample was made of PBMCs or T cells enriched from blood (not recorded which). The receptors were sampled from a man aged 45 to 65 who had recovered from COVID-19. CDR3s include the opening cysteine and the closing phenylalanine or tryptophan. Fields, in order: clone size, D gene, J gene, V gene, CDR3 protein, CDR3 DNA. The D gene is left open where the match is weak. Clone size is shown for a subset of rows, as once, few, many or a class of expanded clone.

- | TRBD1 | TRBJ2-5 | TRBV6-1 | CASSETGGDETQYF | TGTGCCAGCAGTGAAACAGGGGGCGATGAGACCCAGTACTTC
once | - | TRBJ2-5 | TRBV2 | CASSLIQGPVWNF | TGTGCCAGCAGCCTTATACAGGGCCCGGTGTGGAACTTC
- | - | TRBJ1-2 | TRBV29-1 | CSVDSSTVRGSYGYTF | TGCAGCGTTGATTCTTCTACAGTCCGGGGATCCTATGGCTACACCTTC
once | TRBD1 | TRBJ1-6 | TRBV19 | CASSGTKQGVEPPLHF | TGTGCCAGTAGCGGCACCAAACAGGGGGTCGAGCCACCCCTCCACTTT
- | - | TRBJ2-1 | TRBV15 | CATSSRGGVYNEQFF | TGTGCCACCAGCAGTAGGGGGGGGGTGTACAATGAGCAGTTCTTC
- | - | TRBJ1-4 | TRBV7-9 | CASRRDGSNEKLFF | TGTGCCAGCAGGCGGGACGGCAGTAATGAAAAACTGTTTTTT
- | - | TRBJ1-1 | TRBV3-1/TRBV3-2 | CASSQSWGSRTEAFF | TGTGCCAGCAGCCAATCGTGGGGCAGTCGAACTGAAGCTTTCTTT
- | - | TRBJ2-5 | TRBV27 | CASSLLGLGETQYF | TGTGCCAGCAGTTTGCTCGGGTTAGGAGAGACCCAGTACTTC
- | - | TRBJ1-3 | TRBV11-2 | CASSLQGGSGNTIYF | TGTGCCAGCAGCTTACAAGGGGGCTCTGGAAACACCATATATTTT
- | - | TRBJ2-7 | TRBV3-1/TRBV3-2 | CASSQASRYYEQYF | TGTGCCAGCAGCCAAGCGTCCCGGTACTACGAGCAGTACTTC
- | TRBD2 | TRBJ2-3 | TRBV5-6 | CASSRGLAGVDTQYF | TGTGCCAGCAGCCGGGGACTAGCGGGAGTAGATACGCAGTATTTT
- | - | TRBJ1-1 | TRBV2 | CASSEEAWAEAFF | TGTGCCAGCAGTGAGGAGGCTTGGGCTGAAGCTTTCTTT
- | - | TRBJ1-3 | TRBV19 | CASSIRTGRVDTIYF | TGTGCCAGTAGTATCCGAACCGGTCGAGTCGACACCATATATTTT
- | TRBD2 | TRBJ2-5 | TRBV2 | CASSLGLSGGETQYF | TGTGCCAGCAGTCTGGGGCTTAGCGGGGGAGAGACCCAGTACTTC
- | - | TRBJ1-6 | TRBV5-8 | CASSLGREIGGSPLHF | TGTGCCAGCAGCTTGGGGAGGGAAATCGGCGGTTCACCCCTCCACTTT
- | TRBD2 | TRBJ2-1 | TRBV2 | CASRHRTSGSSYNEQFF | TGTGCCAGCAGACATAGGACTAGCGGGAGCTCCTACAATGAGCAGTTCTTC
- | - | TRBJ2-5 | TRBV30 | CAWDSPQETQYF | TGTGCCTGGGACAGTCCCCAAGAGACCCAGTACTTC
- | - | TRBJ2-5 | TRBV25-1 | CATRGGSETQYF | TGTGCCACTAGAGGAGGATCAGAGACCCAGTACTTC
- | TRBD1 | TRBJ2-1 | TRBV18 | CASSPGQSSYNEQFF | TGTGCCAGCTCACCGGGACAGAGCTCCTACAATGAGCAGTTCTTC
few | TRBD1 | TRBJ1-1 | TRBV29-1 | CSVRDSGGTEAFF | TGCAGCGTCAGGGACAGTGGGGGCACTGAAGCTTTCTTT
- | TRBD1 | TRBJ1-6 | TRBV28 | CASSLDPGGSSPLHF | TGTGCCAGCAGTTTAGATCCAGGGGGAAGTTCACCCCTCCACTTT
- | - | TRBJ1-5 | TRBV6-4 | CASSLLAGAGQPQHF | TGTGCCAGCAGTCTCCTAGCGGGGGCTGGGCAGCCCCAGCATTTT
- | - | TRBJ2-4 | TRBV5-1 | CASSLVRGNGIQYF | TGCGCCAGCAGCTTGGTCAGGGGAAACGGCATTCAGTACTTC
- | TRBD2 | TRBJ2-7 | TRBV7-3 | CASSLKSGRDEQYF | TGTGCCAGCAGCTTAAAGTCCGGGAGGGACGAGCAGTACTTC